What follows are 10 T cell receptor beta chains derived from one specimen sequenced in a study of T cell repertoires in cytomegalovirus infection. TCRdb analysed the reads with MiXCR anew, one entry per CDR3 protein. The top ten hold 7.5% to 9% of the sample, which has about 400,000 distinct CDR3 sequences, roughly 20% seen once. Input material: PBMCs. These TCRs come from a human donor in good health (CMV status not recorded). Some clones in this sample may be carry-over from other donors' samples.

The chain employs TRBV5-4 and TRBJ2-5, with TRBD1 matching 7 bases. The CDR3 extends over 16 amino acids. V lost 3 bases to trimming and J lost 0 bases; unmatched junction nucleotides: 8. Germline V gene sequence: CDR1 SGHNT, CDR2 YYREEE (reference sequence). As DNA, the CDR3 is TGTGCCAGCAGCTCGCCCAGGGGGTCCGACCAAGAGACCCAGTACTTC. Its protein is CASSSPRGSDQETQYF.

The sample holds a few counts of this clonotype. This CDR3 reads CASSLGARRETQYF. CDR3 bases: TGTGCCAGCAGCTTAGGGGCCCGTAGAGAGACCCAGTACTTC. The J gene is TRBJ2-5, the V gene TRBV7-9; no clear D. Trimming cost V 1 base and J 4 bases, with 10 bases left between them. Germline lookup yields CDR1 SEHNR and CDR2 FQNEAQ (reference sequence). The CDR3 has 14 amino acids.

The genes are TRBV19 and TRBJ1-5; D is unresolved. The V gene lost 4 bases and the J gene lost 1 base, with 14 bases spanning the gap. The CDR3 contains 16 residues. Germline CDR1 and CDR2: LNHDA and SQIVND (reference sequence). CDR3 sequence: CASSSTWARSNQPQHF. In DNA form, the CDR3 reads TGTGCCAGTAGTAGCACGTGGGCGAGGAGCAATCAGCCCCAGCATTTT.

This clonotype has a single count. The J gene is TRBJ2-7, the V gene TRBV11-1; D gene ambiguous. Per the germline V gene, CDR1 is SGHAT and CDR2 is FQDESV (reference sequence). CDR3 length: 14 residues. V lost 0 bases and J 2 bases, leaving 8 bases between the germline ends. CDR3 loop: CASSLAPATYEQYF. CDR3 DNA sequence: TGTGCCAGCAGCTTAGCCCCAGCCACCTACGAGCAGTACTTC.

The table lists this clonotype with many counts. The chain couples TRBV7-2 to TRBJ2-5; 12 nucleotides line up with TRBD2. The length of the CDR3 is 17 residues. Germline V CDR1 and CDR2: SGHTA, FQGNSA. V shed 4 bases and J 5 bases; nucleotides not matched to a gene: 11. CDR3: CASSSPLAGGPWETQYF. The CDR3 region has the DNA TGTGCCAGCAGCTCACCCCTAGCGGGAGGGCCCTGGGAGACCCAGTACTTC.

V gene TRBV20-1 combines with J gene TRBJ1-2; D is perhaps TRBD1 (6 bases). Per the germline V gene, CDR1 is DFQATT and CDR2 is SNEGSKA (reference sequence). CDR3 length: 16 amino acids. V was trimmed by 0 bases and J by 3 bases, leaving 17 bases between them. The CDR3, as DNA: TGCAGTGCTAGAGATTGGGGGGGCGCAGAGGACTATGGCTACACCTTC. It encodes CSARDWGGAEDYGYTF.

V is TRBV10-3 and J is TRBJ2-2; D gene unclear. Germline-derived CDR1 and CDR2 are ENHRY and SYGVKD. V lost 11 bases to trimming and J lost 0 bases, with 10 bases between them. The CDR3 is 13 residues long. The CDR3 DNA sequence: TGTGCCGCCCGTCTCTCGAACACCGGGGAGCTGTTTTTT. Its translation is CAARLSNTGELFF.

In this sample, this clonotype turned up many times. V usage is TRBV7-8 and J usage is TRBJ2-2; no clear D. CDR3 length: 16 residues. Trimming took 0 bases from V and 1 from J, leaving 9 bases between them. Germline V gene data show CDR1 as SGHVS and CDR2 as FQNEAQ. CDR3 residues: CASSLALMGNTGELFF. In DNA, the CDR3 is TGTGCCAGCAGCTTAGCGCTAATGGGGAACACCGGGGAGCTGTTTTTT.

The chain combines TRBV15 with TRBJ2-7; tentatively, D is TRBD1 (6 bases). Per the germline V gene, CDR1 is LNHNV and CDR2 is YYDKDF (reference sequence). Trimming stripped 1 base from V and 6 bases from J, with 13 bases between. The CDR3 has 14 amino acids. The chain's CDR3 is CATSRAQGPGEQYF. The CDR3 region has the DNA TGTGCCACCAGCAGAGCCCAGGGGCCGGGCGAGCAGTACTTC.

The chain is built from TRBV14 and TRBJ1-4; D unresolved. This CDR3 spans 13 amino acids. CDR1 SGHDN and CDR2 FVKESK come from the germline V gene. V was trimmed by 4 bases and J by 7 bases, leaving 10 bases between them. The CDR3 protein is CASSLLGSEKLFF. CDR3 nucleotides: TGTGCCAGCAGCCTTCTCGGGAGTGAAAAACTGTTTTTT.